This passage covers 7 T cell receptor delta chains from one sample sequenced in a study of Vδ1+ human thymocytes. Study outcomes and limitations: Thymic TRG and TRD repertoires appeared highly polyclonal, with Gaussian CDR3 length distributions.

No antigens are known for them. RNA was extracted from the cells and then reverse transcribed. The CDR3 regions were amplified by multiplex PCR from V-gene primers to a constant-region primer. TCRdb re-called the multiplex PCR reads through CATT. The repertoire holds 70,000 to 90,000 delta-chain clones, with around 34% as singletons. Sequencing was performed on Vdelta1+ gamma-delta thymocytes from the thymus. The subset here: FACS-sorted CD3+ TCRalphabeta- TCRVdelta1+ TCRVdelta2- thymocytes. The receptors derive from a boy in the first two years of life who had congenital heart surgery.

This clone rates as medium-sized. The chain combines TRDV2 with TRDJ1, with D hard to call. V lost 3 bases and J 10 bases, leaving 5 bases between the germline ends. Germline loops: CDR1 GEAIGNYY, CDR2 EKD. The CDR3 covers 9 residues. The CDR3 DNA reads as TGTGCCTGTGACTTAAGACTCATCTTT. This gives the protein CACDLRLIF.

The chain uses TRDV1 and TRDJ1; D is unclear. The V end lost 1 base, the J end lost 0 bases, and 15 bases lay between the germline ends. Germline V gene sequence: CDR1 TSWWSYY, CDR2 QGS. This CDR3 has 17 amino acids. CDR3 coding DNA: TGTGCTCTTGGGGAACATACCCCCGGGTCGTACACCGATAAACTCATCTTT. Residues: CALGEHTPGSYTDKLIF.

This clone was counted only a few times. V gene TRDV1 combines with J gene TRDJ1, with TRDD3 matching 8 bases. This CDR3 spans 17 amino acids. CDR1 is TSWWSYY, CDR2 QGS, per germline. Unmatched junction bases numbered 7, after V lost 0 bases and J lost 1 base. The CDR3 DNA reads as TGTGCTCTTGGGGAACTTAGCGCGGGGATACCCACCGATAAACTCATCTTT. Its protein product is CALGELSAGIPTDKLIF.

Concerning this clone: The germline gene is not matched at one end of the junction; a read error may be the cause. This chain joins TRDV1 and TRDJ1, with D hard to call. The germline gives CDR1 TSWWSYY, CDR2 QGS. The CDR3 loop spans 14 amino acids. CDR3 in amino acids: CALGESPFTDQLIF. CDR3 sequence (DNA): TGTGCTCTTGGGGAGTCACCTTTCACCGATCAACTCATCTTT.

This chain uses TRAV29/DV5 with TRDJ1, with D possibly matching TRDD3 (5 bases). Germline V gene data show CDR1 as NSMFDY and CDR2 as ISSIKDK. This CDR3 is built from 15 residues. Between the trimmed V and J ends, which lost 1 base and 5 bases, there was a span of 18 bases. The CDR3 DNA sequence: TGTGCAGCAAGCTACCCTGGGATCCGTCATGATAAACTCATCTTT. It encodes CAASYPGIRHDKLIF.

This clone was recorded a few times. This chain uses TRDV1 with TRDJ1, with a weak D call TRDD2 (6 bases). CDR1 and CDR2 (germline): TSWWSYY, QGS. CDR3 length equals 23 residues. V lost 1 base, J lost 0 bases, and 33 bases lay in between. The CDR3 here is CALGERLPDTVRWAFDHTDKLIF. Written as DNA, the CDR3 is TGTGCTCTTGGGGAACGCCTTCCCGATACTGTAAGGTGGGCGTTTGACCACACCGATAAACTCATCTTT.

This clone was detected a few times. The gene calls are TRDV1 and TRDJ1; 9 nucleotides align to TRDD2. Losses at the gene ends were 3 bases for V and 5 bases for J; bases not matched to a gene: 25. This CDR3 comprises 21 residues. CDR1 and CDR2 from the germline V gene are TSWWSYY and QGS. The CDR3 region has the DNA TGTGCTCTTGGGGACTCAGGCCTTCCTACTGTACCCGTAGCAAGGGGAGATAAACTCATCTTT. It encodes CALGDSGLPTVPVARGDKLIF.